This TCR beta chain appears in the sequencing data of a study of blood T cell repertoires in COVID-19. Produced via immunoSEQ multiplex PCR; TCRdb's table is partial and in-frame only. The sample has about 310,000 clones, roughly 90% seen once. There are 13 residues in the CDR3. J lost 7 bases, V lost 7 bases, and 7 bases had no gene match. CDR1 and CDR2 (germline): ENHRY, SYGVKD. Seattle participants joined during active infection and were tracked over time. Specimen: peripheral blood. This sequence joins TRBV10-3 and TRBJ1-2, with 9 bases fitting TRBD1. The sequence was obtained from a woman aged 25 to 39 with COVID-19, enrolled during active disease. The CDR3 loop reads CAINTGTGFGYTF. For the CDR3, the DNA is TGTGCCATCAATACCGGGACAGGGTTTGGCTACACCTTC.